This T cell receptor (beta chain) was identified during a study of blood T cell repertoires in COVID-19. Study context: Acute and convalescent COVID-19 specimens originated in the United States, Italy and Spain. Nucleic acid was either cDNA or gDNA, and it came from T cells, B-cell-depleted T cells, or PBMCs.

Germline V gene data show CDR1 as SGHTA and CDR2 as FQGTGA. This CDR3 spans 14 amino acids. The V gene lost 5 bases and the J gene lost 3 bases, with 13 bases spanning the gap. There are many counts of this clone. Under the authors' procedure: Nucleated cell counts were estimated from reference gene primer amplification. The data were produced by immunoSEQ multiplex PCR, yet TCRdb's version contains in-frame clones alone and is incomplete. The V and J calls and the clone size are those of that table, but D and trimming were determined from the DNA. The sample yields about 61,000 clones, approximately 80% seen once.

The chain has TRBV7-3 and TRBJ1-1, with a tentative D call TRBD1 (6 bases). The origin of this receptor is a woman in her 70s with acute or convalescent COVID-19. The sample was peripheral blood. CDR3 residues: CASSPRGGHTEAFF. The CDR3 DNA is TGTGCCAGCAGCCCGCGGGGGGGGCACACTGAAGCTTTCTTT.